These 2 T cell receptor beta chains originate from one sample sequenced in a study of low-dose radiotherapy and immunotherapy resistance in tumors (dated 2022 in TCRdb). The time point label for this specimen denotes: before trial treatment. Sequencing took place on an Illumina HiSeq 2500. First-strand cDNA was synthesized using Superscript III and a set of TRAV- and TRBV-specific primers, so that both TCRalpha and TCRbeta chains were covered. TCRs were amplified with Phusion for around 18 PCR cycles using a constant-region primer together with the adapter attached to the V primers. TCRdb cleaned the public reads at Q25 with fastp, built clones with MiXCR and kept in-frame beta chains. When rows share a CDR3 protein, they turn into one entry using the most common DNA and genes. Recorded for this sample are about 39,000 distinct CDR3 sequences; 25% to 40% of them occurred a single time. The top ten clonotypes cover roughly 4% of the sample.

Sequencing was performed on PBMCs, taken before treatment. The receptors were gathered from a male donor with gallbladder cancer.

The CDR3: CASNRGGDTEAFF. For the CDR3, the DNA is TGTGCCAGCAACAGGGGAGGAGACACTGAAGCTTTCTTT. The chain recombines TRBV28 with TRBJ1-1; 7 nucleotides agree with TRBD1. Per germline, CDR1 MDHEN and CDR2 SYDVKM. The V segment lost 7 bases and the J segment 3 bases; nucleotides outside the gene matches: 5. This CDR3 has 13 residues. Based on the CDR3 plus reference TRBV28 and TRBJ1-1, the full variable domain is DVKVTQSSRYLVKRTGEKVFLECVQDMDHENMFWYRQDPGLGLRLIYFSYDVKMKEKGDIPEGYSVSREKKERFSLILESASTNQTSMYLCASNRGGDTEAFFGQGTRLTVV.

This clonotype was counted many times. V usage is TRBV7-2 and J usage is TRBJ2-1; the D gene is possibly TRBD1 (6 bases). Germline loops: CDR1 SGHTA, CDR2 FQGNSA. This CDR3 is built from 15 residues. V lost 7 bases and J 9 bases, leaving 22 bases between the germline ends. The CDR3 DNA reads as TGTGCCAGCACCTTGAACTCACAGGGTGTGAGTGAGCAGTTCTTC. It encodes CASTLNSQGVSEQFF.